The 3 T cell receptor beta chains below all came from one sample that was sequenced in a study of shared clonotypes between healthy human individuals. Profiled with immunoSEQ multiplex PCR; TCRdb holds only in-frame clones, not every one. The sample lists millions of clones; about 95% were seen once. The sequenced sample was naive CD4+ T cells sorted from blood. The sample's subset: CD45RA+ positively selected. These receptors all come from a man in his late teens or twenties in good health.

The rearrangement uses TRBV5-4 and TRBJ2-1; D assignment may be TRBD1 or TRBD2 (5 bases each). Trimming removed 5 bases from V and 1 base from J, with 10 bases in between. The CDR3 has 14 amino acids. Germline-derived CDR1 and CDR2 are SGHNT and YYREEE (reference sequence). Here the CDR3 reads CASSWGSSYNEQFF. The CDR3 DNA reads as TGTGCCAGCAGTTGGGGGTCGTCCTACAATGAGCAGTTCTTC.

The chain recombines TRBV7-8 with TRBJ1-5, with no clear D. V was clipped by 0 bases and J by 1 base, with 4 bases between them. Per the germline V gene, CDR1 is SGHVS and CDR2 is FQNEAQ. There are 14 residues in the CDR3. The CDR3 protein is CASSLAGSNQPQHF. In DNA form, the CDR3 reads TGTGCCAGCAGCTTAGCGGGGAGCAATCAGCCCCAGCATTTT.

The chain joins TRBV6-1 to TRBJ2-1; D is ambiguous. The germline V gene has CDR1 MNHNS and CDR2 SASEGT. The CDR3 has 13 amino acids. Trimming left V 7 bases short and J 3 bases short, with 10 bases between. This CDR3 is CASTLTGYNEQFF. Here the CDR3 DNA reads TGTGCCAGCACCTTGACTGGCTACAATGAGCAGTTCTTC.